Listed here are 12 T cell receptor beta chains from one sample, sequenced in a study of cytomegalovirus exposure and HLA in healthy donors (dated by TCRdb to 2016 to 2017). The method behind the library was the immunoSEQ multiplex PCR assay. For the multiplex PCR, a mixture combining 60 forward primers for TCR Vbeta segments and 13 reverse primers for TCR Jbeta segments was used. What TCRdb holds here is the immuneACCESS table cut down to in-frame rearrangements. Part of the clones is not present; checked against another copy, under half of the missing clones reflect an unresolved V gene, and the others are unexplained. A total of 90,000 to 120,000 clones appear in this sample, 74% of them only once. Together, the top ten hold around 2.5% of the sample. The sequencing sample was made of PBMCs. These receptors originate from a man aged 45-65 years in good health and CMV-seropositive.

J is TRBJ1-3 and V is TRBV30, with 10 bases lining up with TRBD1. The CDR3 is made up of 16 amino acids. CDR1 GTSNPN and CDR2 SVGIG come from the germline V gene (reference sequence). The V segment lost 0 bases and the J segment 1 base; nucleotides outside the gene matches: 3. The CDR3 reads CAWSVRTGGSGNTIYF. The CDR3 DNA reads TGTGCCTGGAGTGTACGGACAGGGGGGTCTGGAAACACCATATATTTT.

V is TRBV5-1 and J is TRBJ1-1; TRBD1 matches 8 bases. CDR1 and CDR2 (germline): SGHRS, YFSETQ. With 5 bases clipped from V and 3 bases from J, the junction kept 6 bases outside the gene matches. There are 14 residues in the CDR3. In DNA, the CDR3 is TGCGCCAGCAGTAAGACAGGGGTAGACACTGAAGCTTTCTTT. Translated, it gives CASSKTGVDTEAFF. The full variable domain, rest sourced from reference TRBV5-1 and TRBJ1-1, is KAGVTQTPRYLIKTRGQQVTLSCSPISGHRSVSWYQQTPGQGLQFLFEYFSETQRNKGNFPGRFSGRQFSNSRSEMNVSTLELGDSALYLCASSKTGVDTEAFFGQGTRLTVV.

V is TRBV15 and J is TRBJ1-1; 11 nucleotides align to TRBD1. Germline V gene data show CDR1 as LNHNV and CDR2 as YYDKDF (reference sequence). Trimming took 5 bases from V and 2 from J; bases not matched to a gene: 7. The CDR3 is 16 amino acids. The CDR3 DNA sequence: TGTGCCACCAGCTCCGGACAGGGGGCTTTCAACACTGAAGCTTTCTTT. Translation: CATSSGQGAFNTEAFF.

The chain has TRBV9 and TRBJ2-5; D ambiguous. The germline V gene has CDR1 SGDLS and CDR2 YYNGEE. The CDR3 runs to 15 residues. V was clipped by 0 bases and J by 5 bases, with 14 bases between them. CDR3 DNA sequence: TGTGCCAGCAGCGTAGATGCTACCCCGCGTGAGACCCAGTACTTC. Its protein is CASSVDATPRETQYF. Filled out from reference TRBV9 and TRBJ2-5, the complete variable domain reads DSGVTQTPKHLITATGQRVTLRCSPRSGDLSVYWYQQSLDQGLQFLIQYYNGEERAKGNILERFSAQQFPDLHSELNLSSLELGDSALYFCASSVDATPRETQYFGPGTRLLVL.

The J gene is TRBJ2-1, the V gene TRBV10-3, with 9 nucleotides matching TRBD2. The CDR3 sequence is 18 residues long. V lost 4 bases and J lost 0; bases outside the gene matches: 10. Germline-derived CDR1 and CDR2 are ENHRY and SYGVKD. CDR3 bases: TGTGCCATCAGTGGCGGTAGCGGGGGCTCTCCCTCCTACAATGAGCAGTTCTTC. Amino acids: CAISGGSGGSPSYNEQFF.

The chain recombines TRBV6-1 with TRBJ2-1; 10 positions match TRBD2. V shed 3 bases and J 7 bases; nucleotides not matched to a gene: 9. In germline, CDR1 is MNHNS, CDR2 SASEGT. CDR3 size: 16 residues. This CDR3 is CASSEGLAGAGNEQFF. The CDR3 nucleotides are TGTGCCAGCAGTGAGGGTCTAGCGGGAGCGGGAAATGAGCAGTTCTTC.

The CDR3 spells CASSPGGFYEQYF. CDR3 nucleotide sequence: TGTGCCAGCTCACCAGGCGGGTTCTACGAGCAGTACTTC. The chain uses TRBV18 and TRBJ2-7, with D perhaps matching TRBD2 (5 bases). CDR1 and CDR2 (germline): KGHSH, LQKENI. The CDR3 sequence is 13 residues long. The germline V and J ends were trimmed by 2 bases and 3 bases, with 8 bases remaining between them.

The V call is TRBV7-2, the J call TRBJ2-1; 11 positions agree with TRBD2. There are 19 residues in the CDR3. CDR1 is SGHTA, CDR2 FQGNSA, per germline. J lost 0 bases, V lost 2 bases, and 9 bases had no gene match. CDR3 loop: CASSLLGTSGRSSYNEQFF. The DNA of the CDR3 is TGTGCCAGCAGCTTATTAGGGACTAGCGGCCGGAGCTCCTACAATGAGCAGTTCTTC.

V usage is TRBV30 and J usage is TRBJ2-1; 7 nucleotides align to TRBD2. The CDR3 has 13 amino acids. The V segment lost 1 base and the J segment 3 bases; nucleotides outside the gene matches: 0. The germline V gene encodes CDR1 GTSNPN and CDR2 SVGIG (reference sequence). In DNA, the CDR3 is TGTGCCTGGAGTGGCGGGGGCTACAATGAGCAGTTCTTC. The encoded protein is CAWSGGGYNEQFF.

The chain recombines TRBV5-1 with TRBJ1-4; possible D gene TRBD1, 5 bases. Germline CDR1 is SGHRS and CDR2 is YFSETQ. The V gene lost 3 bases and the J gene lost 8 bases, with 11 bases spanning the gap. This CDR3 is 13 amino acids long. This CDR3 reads CASSWGGSEKLFF. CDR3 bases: TGCGCCAGCAGCTGGGGGGGAAGCGAAAAACTGTTTTTT.

The CDR3 here is CASSPNRGTPEADTQYF. The CDR3 nucleotides read TGCGCCAGCAGCCCCAACCGGGGGACCCCCGAGGCAGATACGCAGTATTTT. V usage is TRBV5-1 and J usage is TRBJ2-3, with D possibly being TRBD2 (6 bases). Germline values: CDR1 SGHRS, CDR2 YFSETQ. V was cut by 4 bases and J by 4 bases, with 22 bases left in between. The CDR3 sequence is 17 residues long.

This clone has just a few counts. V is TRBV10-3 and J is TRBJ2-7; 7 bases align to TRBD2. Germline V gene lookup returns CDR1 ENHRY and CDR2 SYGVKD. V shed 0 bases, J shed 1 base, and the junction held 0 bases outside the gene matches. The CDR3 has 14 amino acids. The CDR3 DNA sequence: TGTGCCATCAGTGAGTCGGGAGGGTCCTACGAGCAGTACTTC. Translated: CAISESGGSYEQYF.